This TCR beta chain was sequenced in a study of cytomegalovirus exposure and HLA in healthy donors. J lost 8 bases, V lost 6 bases, and 9 bases had no gene match. This CDR3 is built from 15 residues. CDR1 and CDR2 from the germline V gene are MNHEY and SVGAGI. Primers included in the PCR were 60 Vbeta and 13 Jbeta primers. Only in-frame clones appear in the TCRdb table, and some are missing; sequencing was by immunoSEQ multiplex PCR. The sample gives under 110,000 clones, roughly 71% of which show up once; about 10% is in the top ten. The chain joins TRBV6-5 to TRBJ2-1; the match to TRBD2 covers 11 bases. The specimen sequenced was PBMCs. The TCR originated in a man between 50 and 59 years old in good health and CMV-seronegative. CDR3 sequence: CASRSPGTSGYEQFF. In DNA form, the CDR3 reads TGTGCCAGCAGAAGCCCGGGGACTAGCGGTTATGAGCAGTTCTTC.